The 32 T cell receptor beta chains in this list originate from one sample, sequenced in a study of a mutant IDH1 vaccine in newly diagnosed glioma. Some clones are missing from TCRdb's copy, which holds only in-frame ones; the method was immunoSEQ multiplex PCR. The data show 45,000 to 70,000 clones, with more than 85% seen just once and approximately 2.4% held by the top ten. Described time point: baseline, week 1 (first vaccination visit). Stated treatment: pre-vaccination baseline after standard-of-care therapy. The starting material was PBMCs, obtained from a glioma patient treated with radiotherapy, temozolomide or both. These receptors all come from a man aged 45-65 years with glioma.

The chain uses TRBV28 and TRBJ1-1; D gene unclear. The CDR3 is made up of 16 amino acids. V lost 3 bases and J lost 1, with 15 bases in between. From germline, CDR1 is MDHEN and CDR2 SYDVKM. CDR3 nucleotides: TGTGCCAGCAGTTTTGGCGGGTACGGGCAGAACACTGAAGCTTTCTTT. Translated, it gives CASSFGGYGQNTEAFF.

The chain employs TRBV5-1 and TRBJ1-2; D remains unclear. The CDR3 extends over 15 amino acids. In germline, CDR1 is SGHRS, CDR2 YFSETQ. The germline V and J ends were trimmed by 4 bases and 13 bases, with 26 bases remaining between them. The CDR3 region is CASSPTGFLADTGTF. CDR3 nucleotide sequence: TGCGCCAGCAGCCCAACCGGGTTCCTAGCGGATACGGGCACCTTC.

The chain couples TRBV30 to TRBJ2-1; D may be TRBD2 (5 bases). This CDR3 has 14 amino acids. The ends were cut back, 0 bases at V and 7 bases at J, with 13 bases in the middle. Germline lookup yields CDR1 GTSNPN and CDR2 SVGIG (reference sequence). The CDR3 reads CAWSVATGLNEQFF. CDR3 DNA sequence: TGTGCCTGGAGTGTAGCGACGGGGTTGAATGAGCAGTTCTTC. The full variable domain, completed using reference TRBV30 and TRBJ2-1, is SQTIHQWPATLVQPVGSPLSLECTVEGTSNPNLYWYRQAAGRGLQLLFYSVGIGQISSEVPQNLSASRPQDRQFILSSKKLLLSDSGFYLCAWSVATGLNEQFFGPGTRLTVL.

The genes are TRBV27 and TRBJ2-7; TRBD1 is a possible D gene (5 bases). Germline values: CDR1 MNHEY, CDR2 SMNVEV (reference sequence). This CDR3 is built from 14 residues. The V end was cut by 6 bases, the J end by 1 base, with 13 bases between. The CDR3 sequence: CASSPTASSYEQYF. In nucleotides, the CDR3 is TGTGCCAGCAGCCCGACAGCCTCTTCCTACGAGCAGTACTTC.

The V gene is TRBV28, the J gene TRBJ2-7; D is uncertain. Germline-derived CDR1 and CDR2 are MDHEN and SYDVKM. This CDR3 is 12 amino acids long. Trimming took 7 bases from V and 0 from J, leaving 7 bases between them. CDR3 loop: CASTSFSYEQYF. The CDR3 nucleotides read TGTGCCAGCACGTCATTCTCCTACGAGCAGTACTTC.

As DNA, the CDR3 is TGTGCCAGTATAATCCAACAGGGAAGAACTGAAGCTTTCTTT. It codes for CASIIQQGRTEAFF. The J gene is TRBJ1-1, the V gene TRBV19; tentative D call: TRBD1 (6 bases). Germline loops: CDR1 LNHDA, CDR2 SQIVND (reference sequence). The V gene lost 7 bases and the J gene lost 5 bases, with 17 bases spanning the gap. The length of the CDR3 is 14 residues. Complete variable domain (other parts from reference TRBV19 and TRBJ1-1): DGGITQSPKYLFRKEGQNVTLSCEQNLNHDAMYWYRQDPGQGLRLIYYSQIVNDFQKGDIAEGYSVSREKKESFPLTVTSAQKNPTAFYLCASIIQQGRTEAFFGQGTRLTVV.

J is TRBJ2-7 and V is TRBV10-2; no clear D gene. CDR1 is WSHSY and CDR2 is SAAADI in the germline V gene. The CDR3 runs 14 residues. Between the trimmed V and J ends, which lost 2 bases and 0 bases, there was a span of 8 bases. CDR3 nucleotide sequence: TGCGCCAGCAGTGAGCCCGGAACCTCCTACGAGCAGTACTTC. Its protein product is CASSEPGTSYEQYF.

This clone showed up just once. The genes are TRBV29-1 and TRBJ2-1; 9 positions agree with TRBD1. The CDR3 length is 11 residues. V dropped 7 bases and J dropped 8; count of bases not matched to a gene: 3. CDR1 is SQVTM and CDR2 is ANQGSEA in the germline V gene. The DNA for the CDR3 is TGCAGCGGGAGGACAGGGGATGAGCAGTTCTTC. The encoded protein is CSGRTGDEQFF.

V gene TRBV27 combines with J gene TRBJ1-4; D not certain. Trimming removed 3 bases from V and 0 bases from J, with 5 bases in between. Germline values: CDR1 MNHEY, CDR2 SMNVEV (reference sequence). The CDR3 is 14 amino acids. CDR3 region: CASSFSATNEKLFF. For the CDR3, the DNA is TGTGCCAGCAGTTTCTCCGCAACTAATGAAAAACTGTTTTTT.

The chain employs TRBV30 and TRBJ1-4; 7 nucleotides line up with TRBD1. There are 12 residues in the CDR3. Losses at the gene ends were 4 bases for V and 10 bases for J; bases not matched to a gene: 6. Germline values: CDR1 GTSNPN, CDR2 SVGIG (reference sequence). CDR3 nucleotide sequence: TGTGCCTGGACGGTCCAGGGGGGAAAACTGTTTTTT. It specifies CAWTVQGGKLFF.

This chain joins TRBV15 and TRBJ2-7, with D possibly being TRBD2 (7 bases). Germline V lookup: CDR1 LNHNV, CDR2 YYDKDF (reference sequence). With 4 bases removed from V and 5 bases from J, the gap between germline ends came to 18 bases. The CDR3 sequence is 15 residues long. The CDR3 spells CATSKSVGGVDEQYF. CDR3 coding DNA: TGTGCCACCAGCAAGAGCGTAGGGGGGGTGGACGAGCAGTACTTC.

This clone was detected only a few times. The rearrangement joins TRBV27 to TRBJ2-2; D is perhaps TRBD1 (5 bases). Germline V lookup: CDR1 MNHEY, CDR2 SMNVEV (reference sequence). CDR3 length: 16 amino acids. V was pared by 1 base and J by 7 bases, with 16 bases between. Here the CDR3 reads CASSLLVAGYGGELFF. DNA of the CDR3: TGTGCCAGCAGTTTATTGGTTGCAGGGTATGGCGGGGAGCTGTTTTTT.

The CDR3 DNA sequence: TGTGCCAGCAGCCCGAGGGACAGCTCTAATGAAAAACTGTTTTTT. The encoded protein is CASSPRDSSNEKLFF. The V call is TRBV7-6, the J call TRBJ1-4; 7 nucleotides line up with TRBD1. Germline V gives CDR1 SGHVS, CDR2 FNYEAQ. This CDR3 contains 15 residues. V gave up 5 bases and J gave up 3 bases; unmatched junction bases: 6.

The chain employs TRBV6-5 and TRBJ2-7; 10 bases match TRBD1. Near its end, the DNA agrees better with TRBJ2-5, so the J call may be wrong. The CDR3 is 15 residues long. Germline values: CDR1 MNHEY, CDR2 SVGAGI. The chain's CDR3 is CASSLTPGTGVTQYF. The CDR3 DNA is TGTGCCAGCAGCCTCACCCCCGGGACAGGGGTGACCCAGTACTTC.

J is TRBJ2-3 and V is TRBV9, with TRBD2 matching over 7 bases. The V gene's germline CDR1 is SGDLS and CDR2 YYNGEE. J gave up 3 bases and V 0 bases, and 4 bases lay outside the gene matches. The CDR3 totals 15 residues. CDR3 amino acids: CASSVDGRQTDTQYF. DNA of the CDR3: TGTGCCAGCAGCGTAGACGGGAGGCAAACAGATACGCAGTATTTT.

The CDR3 bases are TGTGCCAGCAGCTTAAGTGGGGGACAGCAATATGGCTACACCTTC. It translates to CASSLSGGQQYGYTF. This chain connects TRBV7-3 to TRBJ1-2; TRBD1 matches 7 bases. Per germline, CDR1 SGHTA and CDR2 FQGTGA. CDR3 size: 15 residues. The trim removed 1 base at V and 5 bases at J, leaving 7 bases unmatched.

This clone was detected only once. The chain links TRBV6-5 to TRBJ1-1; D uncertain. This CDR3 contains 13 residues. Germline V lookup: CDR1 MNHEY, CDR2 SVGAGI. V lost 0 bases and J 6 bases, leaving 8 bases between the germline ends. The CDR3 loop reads CASSYSWGAEAFF. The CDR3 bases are TGTGCCAGCAGTTACTCATGGGGAGCTGAAGCTTTCTTT.

The DNA of the CDR3 is TGCAGCGTTGAATGGAGACAGAGACTCAATGAGCAGTTCTTC. Amino acids: CSVEWRQRLNEQFF. This chain connects TRBV29-1 to TRBJ2-1; D may be TRBD1 (5 bases). V was clipped by 2 bases and J by 6 bases, with 14 bases between them. This CDR3 has 14 amino acids. CDR1 SQVTM and CDR2 ANQGSEA come from the germline V gene.

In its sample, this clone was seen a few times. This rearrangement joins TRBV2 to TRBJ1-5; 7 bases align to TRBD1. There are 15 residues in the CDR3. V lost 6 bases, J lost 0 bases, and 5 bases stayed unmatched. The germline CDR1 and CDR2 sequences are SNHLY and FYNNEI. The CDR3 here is CASRGTDYSNQPQHF. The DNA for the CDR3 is TGTGCCAGCAGGGGGACAGATTATAGCAATCAGCCCCAGCATTTT. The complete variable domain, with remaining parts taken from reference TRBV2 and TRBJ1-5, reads EPEVTQTPSHQVTQMGQEVILRCVPISNHLYFYWYRQILGQKVEFLVSFYNNEISEKSEIFDDQFSVERPDGSNFTLKIRSTKLEDSAMYFCASRGTDYSNQPQHFGDGTRLSIL.

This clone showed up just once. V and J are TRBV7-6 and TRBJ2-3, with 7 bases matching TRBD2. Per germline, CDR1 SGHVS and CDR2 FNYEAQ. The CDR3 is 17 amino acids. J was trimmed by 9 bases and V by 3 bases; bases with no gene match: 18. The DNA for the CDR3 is TGTGCCAGCAGCTTGAAAGAGGGGAGGGTTCCCGAGGGGACGCAGTATTTT. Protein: CASSLKEGRVPEGTQYF. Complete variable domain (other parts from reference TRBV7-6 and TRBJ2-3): GAGVSQSPRYKVTKRGQDVALRCDPISGHVSLYWYRQALGQGPEFLTYFNYEAQQDKSGLPNDRFSAERPEGSISTLTIQRTEQRDSAMYRCASSLKEGRVPEGTQYFGPGTRLTVL.

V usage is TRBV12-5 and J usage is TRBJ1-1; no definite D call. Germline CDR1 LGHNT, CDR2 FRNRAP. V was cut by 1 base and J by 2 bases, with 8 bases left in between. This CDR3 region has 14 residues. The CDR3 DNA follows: TGTGCTAGTGGTTTGGGGCGGGAAAACACTGAAGCTTTCTTT. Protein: CASGLGRENTEAFF.

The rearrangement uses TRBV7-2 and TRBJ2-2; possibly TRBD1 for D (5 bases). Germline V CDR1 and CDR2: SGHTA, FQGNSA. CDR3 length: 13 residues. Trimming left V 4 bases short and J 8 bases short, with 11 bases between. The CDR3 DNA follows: TGTGCCAGCAGCTACCTTAGGGGAGGGGAGCTGTTTTTT. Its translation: CASSYLRGGELFF.

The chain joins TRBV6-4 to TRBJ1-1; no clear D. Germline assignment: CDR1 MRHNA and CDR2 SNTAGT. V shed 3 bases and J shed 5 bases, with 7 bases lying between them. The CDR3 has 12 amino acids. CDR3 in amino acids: CASSEGRTEAFF. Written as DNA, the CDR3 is TGTGCCAGCAGTGAGGGGAGGACTGAAGCTTTCTTT.

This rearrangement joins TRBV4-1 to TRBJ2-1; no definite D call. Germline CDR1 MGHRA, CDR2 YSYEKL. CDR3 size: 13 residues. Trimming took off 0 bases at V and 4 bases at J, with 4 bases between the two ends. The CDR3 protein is CASSQEVYNEQFF. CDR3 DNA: TGCGCCAGCAGCCAAGAGGTATACAATGAGCAGTTCTTC.

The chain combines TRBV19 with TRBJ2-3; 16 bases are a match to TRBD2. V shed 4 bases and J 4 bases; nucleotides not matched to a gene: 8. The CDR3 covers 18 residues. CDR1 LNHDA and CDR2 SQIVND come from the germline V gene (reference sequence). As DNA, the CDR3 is TGTGCCAGTAGTACGGGACTAGCGGGAGGGCCCGTCGCAGATACGCAGTATTTT. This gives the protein CASSTGLAGGPVADTQYF.

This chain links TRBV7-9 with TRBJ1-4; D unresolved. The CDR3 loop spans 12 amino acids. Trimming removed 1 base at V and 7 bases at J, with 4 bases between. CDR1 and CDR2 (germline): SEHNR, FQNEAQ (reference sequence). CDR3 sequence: CASSLGREKLFF. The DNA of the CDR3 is TGTGCCAGCAGCTTAGGTCGTGAAAAACTGTTTTTT. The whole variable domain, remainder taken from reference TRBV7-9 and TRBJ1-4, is DTGVSQNPRHKITKRGQNVTFRCDPISEHNRLYWYRQTLGQGPEFLTYFQNEAQLEKSRLLSDRFSAERPKGSFSTLEIQRTEQGDSAMYLCASSLGREKLFFGSGTQLSVL.

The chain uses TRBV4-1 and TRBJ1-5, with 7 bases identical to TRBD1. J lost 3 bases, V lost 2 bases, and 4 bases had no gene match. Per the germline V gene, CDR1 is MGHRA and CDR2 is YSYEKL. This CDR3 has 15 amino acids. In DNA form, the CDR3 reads TGCGCCAGCAGCCAATCGGGACAGTACAATCAGCCCCAGCATTTT. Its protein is CASSQSGQYNQPQHF.

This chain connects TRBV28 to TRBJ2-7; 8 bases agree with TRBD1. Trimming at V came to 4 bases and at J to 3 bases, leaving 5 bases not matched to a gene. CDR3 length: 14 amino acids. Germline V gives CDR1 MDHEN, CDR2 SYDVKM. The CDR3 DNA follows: TGTGCCAGCAGTTCAGGGGGCCCCCTCTACGAGCAGTACTTC. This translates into CASSSGGPLYEQYF.

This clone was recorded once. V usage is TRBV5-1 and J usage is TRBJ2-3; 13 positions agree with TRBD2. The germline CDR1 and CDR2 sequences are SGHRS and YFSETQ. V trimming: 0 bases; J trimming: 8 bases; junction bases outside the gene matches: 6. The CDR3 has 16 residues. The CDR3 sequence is CASSLGGLAGRGTQYF. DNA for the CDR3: TGCGCCAGCAGCTTGGGGGGACTAGCGGGACGGGGTACGCAGTATTTT.

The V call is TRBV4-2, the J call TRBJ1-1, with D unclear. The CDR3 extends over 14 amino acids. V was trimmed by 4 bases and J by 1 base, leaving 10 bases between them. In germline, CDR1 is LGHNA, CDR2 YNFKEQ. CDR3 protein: CASSPGMENTEAFF. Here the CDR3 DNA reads TGTGCCAGCAGCCCCGGAATGGAGAACACTGAAGCTTTCTTT.

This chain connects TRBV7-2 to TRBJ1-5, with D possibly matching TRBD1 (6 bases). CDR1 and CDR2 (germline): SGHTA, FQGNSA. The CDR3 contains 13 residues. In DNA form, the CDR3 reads TGTGCTTACAAGACAGGTAGCAATCAGCCCCAGCATTTT. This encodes CAYKTGSNQPQHF. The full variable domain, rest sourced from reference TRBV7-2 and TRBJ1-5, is GAGVSQSPSNKVTEKGKDVELRCDPISGHTALYWYRQSLGQGLEFLIYFQGNSAPDKSGLPSDRFSAERTGGSVSTLTIQRTQQEDSAVYLCAYKTGSNQPQHFGDGTRLSIL.

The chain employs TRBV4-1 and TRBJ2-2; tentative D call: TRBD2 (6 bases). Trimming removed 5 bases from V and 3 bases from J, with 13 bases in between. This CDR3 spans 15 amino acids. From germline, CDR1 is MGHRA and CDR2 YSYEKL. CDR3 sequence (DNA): TGCGCCAGCAGCATGCGCGGGGTCGACACCGGGGAGCTGTTTTTT. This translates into CASSMRGVDTGELFF.